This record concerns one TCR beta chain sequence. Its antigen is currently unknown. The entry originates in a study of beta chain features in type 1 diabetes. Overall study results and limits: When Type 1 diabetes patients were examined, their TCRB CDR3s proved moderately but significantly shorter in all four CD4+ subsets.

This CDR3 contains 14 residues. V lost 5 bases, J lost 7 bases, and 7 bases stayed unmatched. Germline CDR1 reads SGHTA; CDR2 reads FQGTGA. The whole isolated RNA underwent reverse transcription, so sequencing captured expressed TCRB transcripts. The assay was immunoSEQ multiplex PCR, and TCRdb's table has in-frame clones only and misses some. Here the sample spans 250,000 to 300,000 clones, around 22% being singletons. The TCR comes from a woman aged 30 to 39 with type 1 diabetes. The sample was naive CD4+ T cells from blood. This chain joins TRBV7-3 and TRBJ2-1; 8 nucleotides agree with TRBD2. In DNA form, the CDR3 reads TGTGCCAGCAGCCCCGGACTAGCACGTAATGAGCAGTTCTTC. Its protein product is CASSPGLARNEQFF.